Below, 30 T cell receptor beta chains from the same sample are listed, as sequenced in a study of molecular identifiers for immune sequencing clone quantification. Via MiXCR, TCRdb re-called the PCR reads, giving one row per CDR3 protein. Of 70,000 to 95,000 distinct CDR3 sequences detected, around 20% appear once; the ten largest clones hold about 0.85%. What was sequenced was naive CD8+ T cells from blood, with Jurkat cell RNA spiked in. Subset given: FACS-sorted CD8+CD4-CCR7+CD45RA+ naive T cells. The receptor set was obtained from a human donor in good health. Some libraries in this study had Jurkat cell RNA spiked in.

Notes on this clonotype: A read error may explain this, as a much larger clone is one base away. The chain links TRBV3-1 to TRBJ2-3; perhaps TRBD2 as D (6 bases). This CDR3 has 18 residues. Germline V gene lookup returns CDR1 LGHDT and CDR2 YNNKEL (reference sequence). The CDR3 region is CASGQGSGGYESTDTQYF. CDR3 bases: TGTGCCAGCGGCCAAGGATCTGGGGGGTACGAAAGCACAGATACGCAGTATTTT.

Details on this clonotype: With a much larger clone just one base away, this may be a read error. This chain joins TRBV7-9 and TRBJ1-4, with TRBD1 matching 9 bases. The germline gives CDR1 SEHNR, CDR2 FQNEAQ (reference sequence). This CDR3 has 14 amino acids. The CDR3: CAGSSDRGFEKLFF. In DNA form, the CDR3 reads TGTGCCGGCAGCTCGGACAGGGGTTTCGAAAAACTGTTTTTT.

This clonotype has a count of ten or more. The V and J genes are TRBV7-6 and TRBJ2-1; possible D gene TRBD2, 5 bases. There are 14 residues in the CDR3. Germline V gives CDR1 SGHVS, CDR2 FNYEAQ. With 5 bases removed from V and 2 bases from J, the gap between germline ends came to 10 bases. The CDR3 DNA follows: TGTGCCAGCAGCCTCCGGGGAACCTACAATGAGCAGTTCTTC. Its protein product is CASSLRGTYNEQFF.

This clonotype was seen many times. This chain uses TRBV27 with TRBJ2-3; 9 bases match TRBD1. The CDR3 is 15 residues long. Germline loops: CDR1 MNHEY, CDR2 SMNVEV (reference sequence). Trimming took 5 bases from V and 4 from J; bases not matched to a gene: 7. Written as DNA, the CDR3 is TGTGCCAGCAGTACCGGGACAGGGAGCCCAGATACGCAGTATTTT. Protein product: CASSTGTGSPDTQYF.

The sample holds many counts of this clonotype. V gene TRBV7-6 combines with J gene TRBJ2-7; 7 nucleotides agree with TRBD1. V was clipped by 0 bases and J by 0 bases; unmatched bases: 5. The CDR3 consists of 16 residues. Germline lookup yields CDR1 SGHVS and CDR2 FNYEAQ. The CDR3 DNA reads as TGTGCCAGCAGCTTAGCGCAACAGGGGCCCTCCTACGAGCAGTACTTC. Encoded protein: CASSLAQQGPSYEQYF.

Concerning this clonotype: A much bigger clone sits one base away, suggesting this may be a read error. DNA for the CDR3: TGTGCCAGCAGTATCACCCACGAGCAGTACTTC. This translates into CASSITHEQYF. The chain recombines TRBV6-2 or TRBV6-3 with TRBJ2-7; no clear D. Per the germline V gene, CDR1 is MNHEY and CDR2 is SVGEGT. Between the trimmed V and J ends, which lost 5 bases and 5 bases, there was a span of 7 bases. The CDR3 has 11 residues.

This clonotype was detected many times. The chain joins TRBV4-3 to TRBJ2-1; D unclear. V was pared by 2 bases and J by 8 bases, with 13 bases between. The CDR3 is 14 amino acids. The germline V gene encodes CDR1 LGHNA and CDR2 YSLEER. The CDR3 nucleotides read TGCGCCAGCAGCCAATTGGGCTCCGGTGATGAGCAGTTCTTC. Residues: CASSQLGSGDEQFF.

This clonotype has at least ten counts. The rearrangement joins TRBV16 to TRBJ2-3, with 7 positions matching TRBD1. The V and J ends lost 2 bases and 9 bases, in that order; junction bases with no gene match: 20. Germline V gives CDR1 KGHSY, CDR2 FQNENV. CDR3 length: 18 amino acids. Here the CDR3 reads CASSQKMGQRISPGTQYF. As DNA, the CDR3 is TGTGCCAGCAGCCAAAAAATGGGACAGCGTATCTCTCCTGGCACGCAGTATTTT.

This clonotype was observed at least ten times. The V gene is TRBV11-2, the J gene TRBJ2-5, with D unclear. Deletions cut 7 bases from V and 4 bases from J, with 10 bases between. The germline V gene has CDR1 SGHAT and CDR2 FQNNGV. CDR3 size: 12 residues. In DNA form, the CDR3 reads TGTGCCAGCAATTCTTGGGGAGAGACCCAGTACTTC. It codes for CASNSWGETQYF.

This chain connects TRBV6-5 to TRBJ2-6; D unresolved. The V and J ends lost 6 bases and 2 bases respectively, with 8 bases between them. Germline V lookup: CDR1 MNHEY, CDR2 SVGAGI. The CDR3 is made up of 14 amino acids. CDR3 coding DNA: TGTGCCAGCAGCTCGTCTCCTGGGGCCAACGTCCTGACTTTC. It codes for CASSSSPGANVLTF.

The V and J genes are TRBV29-1 and TRBJ2-3; possibly TRBD1 or TRBD2 for D (5 bases each). Germline CDR1 SQVTM, CDR2 ANQGSEA. CDR3 size: 15 residues. V was shortened by 8 bases and J by 1 base, with 19 bases between the two germline ends. The CDR3 sequence is CSTDLRGGGTDTQYF. DNA for the CDR3: TGCAGCACTGACCTCCGGGGCGGTGGCACAGATACGCAGTATTTT.

This clonotype was observed at least ten times. The chain uses TRBV7-9 and TRBJ2-1; D call uncertain. The CDR3 is 13 residues long. V lost 6 bases and J lost 5, with 11 bases in between. Germline V gives CDR1 SEHNR, CDR2 FQNEAQ (reference sequence). This CDR3 reads CASRRALDNEQFF. The CDR3 bases are TGTGCCAGCAGACGGGCCCTGGACAATGAGCAGTTCTTC. The complete variable domain, with remaining parts taken from reference TRBV7-9 and TRBJ2-1, reads DTGVSQNPRHKITKRGQNVTFRCDPISEHNRLYWYRQTLGQGPEFLTYFQNEAQLEKSRLLSDRFSAERPKGSFSTLEIQRTEQGDSAMYLCASRRALDNEQFFGPGTRLTVL.

This clonotype was observed many times. CDR3 sequence: CASSQDLGGKQYF. CDR3 coding DNA: TGCGCCAGCAGCCAAGATCTGGGAGGGAAGCAGTACTTC. J is TRBJ2-7 and V is TRBV4-1; TRBD2 aligns across 7 bases. Germline V CDR1 and CDR2: MGHRA, YSYEKL. Trimming removed 0 bases from V and 8 bases from J; junction bases left unmatched: 4. This CDR3 is 13 amino acids long.

This clonotype was recorded at least ten times. The chain employs TRBV13 and TRBJ2-1, with 11 bases fitting TRBD2. From germline, CDR1 is PRHDT and CDR2 FYEKMQ (reference sequence). CDR3 length: 14 residues. Losses at the gene ends were 4 bases for V and 5 bases for J; bases not matched to a gene: 1. In nucleotides, the CDR3 is TGTGCCAGCAGCTGGGGACTAGCGGACAATGAGCAGTTCTTC. Protein: CASSWGLADNEQFF.

The chain couples TRBV11-2 to TRBJ2-7; D call uncertain. Trimming stripped 0 bases from V and 3 bases from J, with 15 bases between. Germline CDR1 SGHAT, CDR2 FQNNGV. The CDR3 has 16 residues. The DNA for the CDR3 is TGTGCCAGCAGCTTAGATCAAACAGCGCCCGTCTACGAGCAGTACTTC. It codes for CASSLDQTAPVYEQYF.

In its sample, this clonotype was seen once. The rearrangement links TRBV4-1 to TRBJ2-7; no clear D gene. The V gene's germline CDR1 is MGHRA and CDR2 YSYEKL. The ends were cut back, 1 base at V and 2 bases at J, with 12 bases in the middle. This CDR3 comprises 15 residues. The CDR3 spells CASSQVAEETYEQYF. The CDR3 DNA reads TGCGCCAGCAGCCAAGTGGCAGAAGAGACCTACGAGCAGTACTTC.

This chain joins TRBV27 and TRBJ2-7, with TRBD2 as a possible D gene (6 bases). This CDR3 has 15 amino acids. Germline V gene sequence: CDR1 MNHEY, CDR2 SMNVEV (reference sequence). V gave up 4 bases and J gave up 0 bases, with 13 bases separating them. The CDR3 sequence: CASSWAGKSSYEQYF. CDR3 bases: TGTGCCAGCAGTTGGGCGGGGAAAAGCTCCTACGAGCAGTACTTC.

This clonotype was seen repeatedly, ten times or more. The V gene is TRBV10-3, the J gene TRBJ2-5; D gene uncertain. Germline assignment: CDR1 ENHRY and CDR2 SYGVKD. The ends were cut back, 3 bases at V and 3 bases at J, with 2 bases in the middle. This CDR3 is built from 11 residues. The CDR3 DNA reads as TGTGCCATCAGTGAAAAAGAGACCCAGTACTTC. Its protein product is CAISEKETQYF.

This clonotype was counted many times. The chain recombines TRBV4-3 with TRBJ2-7; 7 bases are shared with TRBD1. Germline values: CDR1 LGHNA, CDR2 YSLEER. The CDR3 is made up of 18 amino acids. The J segment lost 0 bases and the V segment lost 0 bases, leaving 11 bases of the junction unmatched. CDR3: CASSQEPLRGWNSYEQYF. The CDR3 DNA reads TGCGCCAGCAGCCAAGAACCCCTCAGGGGGTGGAACTCCTACGAGCAGTACTTC.

This clonotype occurred many times. The chain employs TRBV6-2 or TRBV6-3 and TRBJ2-7; no firm D call. The CDR3 has 14 amino acids. Trimming shortened V by 1 base and J by 4 bases, and 11 bases separated the two germline ends. Germline V gene data show CDR1 as MNHEY and CDR2 as SVGEGT. The CDR3 protein is CASSYWAGAYEQYF. The DNA of the CDR3 is TGTGCCAGCAGTTACTGGGCAGGCGCGTACGAGCAGTACTTC.

This clonotype was seen ten or more times. CDR3 residues: CASSEVVGNNQPQHF. In DNA form, the CDR3 reads TGCGCCAGCAGTGAGGTTGTGGGAAACAATCAGCCCCAGCATTTT. This chain connects TRBV10-2 to TRBJ1-5; no definite D call. The length of the CDR3 is 15 residues. The germline CDR1 and CDR2 sequences are WSHSY and SAAADI. V was clipped by 2 bases and J by 3 bases, with 11 bases between them.

A single count supports this clonotype. A much more abundant neighbour one base away suggests this may be a read error. The chain recombines TRBV27 with TRBJ2-1; D tentatively reads TRBD1 or TRBD2 (5 bases each). This CDR3 is 13 amino acids long. Germline assignment: CDR1 MNHEY and CDR2 SMNVEV (reference sequence). V was pared by 2 bases and J by 5 bases, with 7 bases between. In DNA form, the CDR3 reads TGTGCCAGCAGTTTAACGGGACACAATGAGCAGTTCTTC. It encodes CASSLTGHNEQFF.

This clonotype was seen many times. V usage is TRBV4-3 and J usage is TRBJ2-7, with 7 bases fitting TRBD1. The CDR3 loop spans 15 amino acids. Germline V gene sequence: CDR1 LGHNA, CDR2 YSLEER. V was clipped by 0 bases and J by 6 bases; unmatched bases: 8. The DNA for the CDR3 is TGCGCCAGCAGCCAAGACCCGGGACAGCGATCCGAGCAGTACTTC. Translating it yields CASSQDPGQRSEQYF.

This clonotype was observed many times. The J gene is TRBJ2-2, the V gene TRBV24-1; D is unclear. V lost 5 bases and J lost 3, with 6 bases in between. The CDR3 loop spans 13 amino acids. Germline values: CDR1 KGHDR, CDR2 SFDVKD. The CDR3: CATSVSDTGELFF. Here the CDR3 DNA reads TGTGCCACCAGTGTTTCGGACACCGGGGAGCTGTTTTTT.

This clonotype was seen at least ten times. CDR3 residues: CASSPLTSSPHTQYF. DNA for the CDR3: TGTGCCAGCAGCCCATTGACTAGCAGCCCACATACGCAGTATTTT. This sequence joins TRBV13 and TRBJ2-3, with 7 bases that match TRBD2. This CDR3 region has 15 residues. Per germline, CDR1 PRHDT and CDR2 FYEKMQ (reference sequence). V lost 5 bases, J lost 7 bases, and 12 bases stayed unmatched.

The V and J genes are TRBV4-2 and TRBJ2-2; D ambiguous. Looked up from germline, CDR1 is LGHNA and CDR2 is YNFKEQ. The V and J ends lost 3 bases and 5 bases respectively, with 4 bases between them. CDR3 length equals 12 residues. For the CDR3, the DNA is TGTGCCAGCAGCCACAGAACCGGGGAGCTGTTTTTT. Translating it yields CASSHRTGELFF.

This clonotype was detected ten times or more. In nucleotides, the CDR3 is TGTGCCAGCAGCCCACGAGGGGACAGGGTCACAGATACGCAGTATTTT. The encoded protein is CASSPRGDRVTDTQYF. V gene TRBV7-9 combines with J gene TRBJ2-3, with TRBD1 matching over 9 bases. Germline V gene data show CDR1 as SEHNR and CDR2 as FQNEAQ (reference sequence). The CDR3 has 16 residues. V dropped 5 bases and J dropped 2; count of bases not matched to a gene: 8. The variable domain in full, with the rest retrieved from reference TRBV7-9 and TRBJ2-3, is DTGVSQNPRHKITKRGQNVTFRCDPISEHNRLYWYRQTLGQGPEFLTYFQNEAQLEKSRLLSDRFSAERPKGSFSTLEIQRTEQGDSAMYLCASSPRGDRVTDTQYFGPGTRLTVL.

A note on this clonotype: One end of the junction does not line up with germline, which may come from a read error. The rearrangement joins TRBV12-3 or TRBV12-4 to TRBJ2-6, with D tentatively TRBD1 (6 bases). CDR3 length equals 13 residues. CDR3 in amino acids: CAVQGSGANVLTF. Written as DNA, the CDR3 is TGTGCCGTACAGGGTTCTGGGGCCAACGTTCTGACTTTC.

The sample holds many counts of this clonotype. The chain combines TRBV12-5 with TRBJ1-5; D unclear. CDR1 is LGHNT and CDR2 is FRNRAP in the germline V gene. The CDR3 consists of 18 residues. Trimming took 3 bases from V and 8 from J, leaving 26 bases between them. The CDR3 spells CASGFLLEGPMGYEPQHF. The CDR3 DNA reads TGTGCTAGTGGTTTTTTGCTGGAAGGGCCAATGGGTTACGAGCCCCAGCATTTT.

This clonotype was counted ten times or more. V is TRBV28 and J is TRBJ2-5; 9 nucleotides match TRBD1. CDR1 and CDR2 from the germline V gene are MDHEN and SYDVKM. Trimming cost V 5 bases and J 8 bases; bases outside gene matches: 12. There are 15 residues in the CDR3. The CDR3 DNA is TGTGCCAGCAGTCCAGTCCCGGGACAGGGACTAACCCAGTACTTC. This encodes CASSPVPGQGLTQYF.